What follows describes a single T cell receptor beta chain. This sample is drawn from a study of radiotherapy plus CTLA-4 blockade in lung cancer. The CDR3 covers 15 residues. Germline trimming cut 1 base from V and 8 bases from J; bases unmatched to any gene: 6. In germline, CDR1 is SEHNR, CDR2 FQNEAQ (reference sequence). Here immunoSEQ multiplex PCR was the method, and the copy in TCRdb shows in-frame clones only, minus some. The sample records 90,000 to 100,000 clones, approximately 72% being singletons. The genes are TRBV7-9 and TRBJ1-4; 8 bases fit TRBD1. The receptor was derived from a human donor with non-small cell lung cancer who had a partial response to radiotherapy plus ipilimumab. Some clones in this sample may be carry-over from other donors' samples. The specimen was peripheral blood, collected from a patient treated with radiotherapy plus ipilimumab. CDR3 nucleotide sequence: TGTGCCAGCAGCTTAGGGTCAGGGGGCCGGGAAAAACTGTTTTTT. Translating gives CASSLGSGGREKLFF.